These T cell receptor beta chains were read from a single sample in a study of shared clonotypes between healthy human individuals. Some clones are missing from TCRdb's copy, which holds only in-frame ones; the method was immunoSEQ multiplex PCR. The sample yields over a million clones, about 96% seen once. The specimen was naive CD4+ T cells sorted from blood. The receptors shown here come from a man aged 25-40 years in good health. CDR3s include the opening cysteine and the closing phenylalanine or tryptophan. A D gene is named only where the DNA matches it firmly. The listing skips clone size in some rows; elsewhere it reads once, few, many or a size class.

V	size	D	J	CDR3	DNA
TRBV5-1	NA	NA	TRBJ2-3	CASSLTISDTQYF	TGCGCCAGCAGCCTAACTATCTCAGATACGCAGTATTTT
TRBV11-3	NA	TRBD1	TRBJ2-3	CASSWTGGTDTQYF	TGTGCCAGCAGTTGGACAGGGGGCACAGATACGCAGTATTTT
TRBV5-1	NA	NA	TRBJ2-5	CASSLGTGFSKTQYF	TGCGCCAGCAGCTTGGGAACAGGGTTCTCAAAGACCCAGTACTTC
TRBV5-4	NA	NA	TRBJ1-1	CASSVLDGDTEAFF	TGTGCCAGCAGCGTCTTGGACGGAGACACTGAAGCTTTCTTT
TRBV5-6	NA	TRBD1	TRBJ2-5	CASSLPGTGQETQYF	TGTGCCAGCAGCTTGCCCGGGACAGGGCAAGAGACCCAGTACTTC
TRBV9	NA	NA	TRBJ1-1	CASSVGVGQSTEAFF	TGTGCCAGCAGCGTAGGTGTAGGGCAGAGTACTGAAGCTTTCTTT
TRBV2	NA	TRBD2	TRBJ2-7	CASRLAGPYEQYF	TGTGCCAGCAGACTAGCGGGGCCCTACGAGCAGTACTTC
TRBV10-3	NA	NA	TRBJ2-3	CAISAAETDTQYF	TGTGCCATCAGTGCAGCGGAAACAGATACGCAGTATTTT
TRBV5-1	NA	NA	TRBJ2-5	CASSSRVSPQETQYF	TGCGCCAGCAGCTCCCGGGTCTCTCCCCAAGAGACCCAGTACTTC
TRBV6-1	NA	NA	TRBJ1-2	CASSQNDGVYGYTF	TGTGCCAGCAGCCAAAACGATGGTGTCTATGGCTACACCTTC
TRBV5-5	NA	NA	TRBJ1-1	CASSSVRGGAFF	TGTGCCAGCAGCTCTGTTAGGGGGGGAGCTTTCTTT
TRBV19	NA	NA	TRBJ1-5	CASSIFGRGTSNQPQHF	TGTGCCAGTAGTATTTTCGGGCGGGGAACTAGCAATCAGCCCCAGCATTTT
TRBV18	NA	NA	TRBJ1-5	CASSPGPNQPQHF	TGTGCCAGCTCACCAGGGCCCAATCAGCCCCAGCATTTT
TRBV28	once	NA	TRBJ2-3	CASSYWDQGSTDTQYF	TGTGCCAGCAGTTACTGGGACCAAGGCAGCACAGATACGCAGTATTTT
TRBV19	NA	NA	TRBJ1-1	CASSITGARAEAFF	TGTGCCAGTAGTATTACGGGGGCGCGTGCTGAAGCTTTCTTT
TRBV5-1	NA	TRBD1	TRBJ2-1	CASSQLTGVGEQFF	TGCGCCAGCAGTCAGCTAACAGGGGTGGGTGAGCAGTTCTTC
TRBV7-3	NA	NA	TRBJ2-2	CASSLGGSNTGELFF	TGTGCCAGCAGCTTGGGAGGATCGAACACCGGGGAGCTGTTTTTT
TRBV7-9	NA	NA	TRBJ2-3	CASSFPDTQYF	TGTGCCAGCAGCTTCCCCGATACGCAGTATTTT
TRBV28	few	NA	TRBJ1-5	CASILSSGQPQHF	TGTGCCAGCATCCTTTCAAGCGGGCAGCCCCAGCATTTT
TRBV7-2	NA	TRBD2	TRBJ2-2	CASSPSGRWTGELFF	TGTGCCAGCAGCCCTAGCGGGAGGTGGACCGGGGAGCTGTTTTTT
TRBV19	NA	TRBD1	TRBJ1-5	CASTTQGLRNQPQHF	TGTGCCAGTACCACACAGGGGCTTCGCAATCAGCCCCAGCATTTT
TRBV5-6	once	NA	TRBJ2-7	CASSFLITDEQYF	TGTGCCAGCAGCTTTTTGATTACCGACGAGCAGTACTTC
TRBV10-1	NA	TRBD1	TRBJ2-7	CASSDGQGGRYEQYF	TGCGCCAGCAGTGATGGACAGGGGGGTAGGTACGAGCAGTACTTC
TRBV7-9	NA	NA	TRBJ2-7	CASSLVPPRHEQYF	TGTGCCAGCAGCTTAGTTCCACCCCGTCACGAGCAGTACTTC
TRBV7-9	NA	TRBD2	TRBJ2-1	CASSLAPSGNEQFF	TGTGCCAGCAGCTTAGCCCCTAGCGGCAATGAGCAGTTCTTC
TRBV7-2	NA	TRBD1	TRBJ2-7	CASSLRRTGGAYEQYF	TGTGCCAGCAGCTTAAGGCGGACAGGGGGGGCCTACGAGCAGTACTTC
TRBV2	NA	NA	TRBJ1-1	CASSEGWGENTEAFF	TGTGCCAGCAGTGAGGGGTGGGGGGAGAACACTGAAGCTTTCTTT
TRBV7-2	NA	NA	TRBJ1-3	CASSYRVGGHITSGNTIYF	TGTGCCAGCAGCTACCGTGTCGGCGGACATATCACCTCTGGAAACACCATATATTTT
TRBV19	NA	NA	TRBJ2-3	CASSTQGTSTDTQYF	TGTGCCAGTAGTACACAGGGCACTAGCACAGATACGCAGTATTTT
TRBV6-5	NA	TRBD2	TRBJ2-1	CASSYSGGRASHEQFF	TGTGCCAGCAGTTACTCAGGCGGGAGGGCCTCCCATGAGCAGTTCTTC
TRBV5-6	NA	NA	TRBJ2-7	CASSLRPYSYEQYF	TGTGCCAGCAGCTTGCGGCCTTACTCCTACGAGCAGTACTTC
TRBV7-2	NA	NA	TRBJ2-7	CASSRDRDPGIWEQYF	TGTGCCAGCAGCAGGGACCGGGACCCCGGGATTTGGGAGCAGTACTTC
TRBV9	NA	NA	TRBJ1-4	CASSARHLGEKLFF	TGTGCCAGCAGCGCCCGACATCTCGGTGAAAAACTGTTTTTT
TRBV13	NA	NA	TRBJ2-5	CASRLGETQYF	TGTGCCAGCAGACTTGGGGAGACCCAGTACTTC
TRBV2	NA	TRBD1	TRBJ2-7	CASSAVAGGEQYF	TGTGCCAGCAGTGCAGTCGCAGGGGGCGAGCAGTACTTC
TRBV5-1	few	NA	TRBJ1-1	CASSLGPRSEAFF	TGCGCCAGCAGCTTGGGCCCCCGTTCGGAAGCTTTCTTT
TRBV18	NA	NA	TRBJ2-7	CASSPKSQLIDSYEQYF	TGTGCCAGCTCACCAAAGAGCCAGCTAATCGACTCCTACGAGCAGTACTTC
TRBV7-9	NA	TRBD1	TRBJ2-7	CASSLGWSGGHEQYF	TGTGCCAGCAGCTTAGGTTGGTCAGGGGGCCACGAGCAGTACTTC
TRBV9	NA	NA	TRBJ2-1	CASSVKGQTFVDLQFF	TGTGCCAGCAGCGTGAAGGGCCAGACCTTTGTGGACCTTCAGTTCTTC
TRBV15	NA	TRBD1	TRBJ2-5	CATSRNRGLETQYF	TGTGCCACCAGCAGGAACAGGGGTTTGGAGACCCAGTACTTC
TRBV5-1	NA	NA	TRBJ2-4	CASSPLGRKNIQYF	TGCGCCAGCAGCCCACTCGGACGGAAAAACATTCAGTACTTC
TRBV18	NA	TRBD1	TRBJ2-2	CASSPTTGGSGELFF	TGTGCCAGCTCACCGACGACAGGGGGGTCCGGGGAGCTGTTTTTT
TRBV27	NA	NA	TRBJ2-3	CASSGQSGTDTQYF	TGTGCCAGCAGCGGACAAAGCGGCACAGATACGCAGTATTTT
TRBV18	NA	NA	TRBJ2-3	CASSPASGSTDTQYF	TGTGCCAGCTCGCCGGCCAGCGGTAGCACAGATACGCAGTATTTT
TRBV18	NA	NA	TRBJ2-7	CASSPPIGDGLGEQYF	TGTGCCAGCTCACCACCGATCGGGGACGGACTGGGTGAGCAGTACTTC
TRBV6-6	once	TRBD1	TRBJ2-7	CASSASQGWSYEQYF	TGTGCCAGCAGTGCGTCACAGGGGTGGTCCTACGAGCAGTACTTC
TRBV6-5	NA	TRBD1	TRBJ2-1	CASSPPGGASNEQFF	TGTGCCAGCAGTCCCCCAGGGGGCGCCTCCAATGAGCAGTTCTTC
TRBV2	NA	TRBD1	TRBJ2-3	CASSFDRASTDTQYF	TGTGCCAGCAGTTTCGACAGGGCTAGCACAGATACGCAGTATTTT
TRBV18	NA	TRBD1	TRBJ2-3	CASSPLQGASTDTQYF	TGTGCCAGCTCACCGTTACAGGGGGCGAGCACAGATACGCAGTATTTT
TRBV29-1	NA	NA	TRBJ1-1	CSVETRLNTEAFF	TGCAGCGTTGAAACGAGGTTGAACACTGAAGCTTTCTTT
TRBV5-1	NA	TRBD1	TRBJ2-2	CASESGGAGTGELFF	TGCGCCAGCGAATCAGGGGGCGCGGGCACCGGGGAGCTGTTTTTT
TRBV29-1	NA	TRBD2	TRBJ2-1	CSVGLAGDYNEQFF	TGCAGCGTTGGACTAGCGGGAGACTACAATGAGCAGTTCTTC
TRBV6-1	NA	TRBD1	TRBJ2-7	CASKTGTGFEEQYF	TGTGCCAGCAAGACGGGGACAGGGTTCGAGGAGCAGTACTTC
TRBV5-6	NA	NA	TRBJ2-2	CASSLARGDGELFF	TGTGCCAGCAGCTTGGCTAGGGGAGACGGGGAGCTGTTTTTT